A single TCR beta chain is shown here with its context. TCRdb's copy holds only in-frame clones and misses some; the assay was immunoSEQ multiplex PCR. The sample lists roughly 2,500,000 clones; roughly 93% were seen once. The CD4+ fraction was divided into a CD45RA+ naive subset and a CD45RA-negative memory subset. The sample comes from a study of shared clonotypes between healthy human individuals. From germline, CDR1 is SEHNR and CDR2 FQNEAQ (reference sequence). CDR3 length equals 14 residues. Deletions cut 5 bases from V and 1 base from J, with 11 bases between. Sequenced: naive CD4+ T cells from PBMCs. Subset defined: CD45RA+ positively selected. The receptor's source is a man aged 18 to 29 in good health. Some clones in this sample may be carry-over from other donors' samples. The chain employs TRBV7-9 and TRBJ2-5; no definite D call. As DNA, the CDR3 is TGTGCCAGCAGCCCCCGAGGCAGCCAAGAGACCCAGTACTTC. It translates to CASSPRGSQETQYF.